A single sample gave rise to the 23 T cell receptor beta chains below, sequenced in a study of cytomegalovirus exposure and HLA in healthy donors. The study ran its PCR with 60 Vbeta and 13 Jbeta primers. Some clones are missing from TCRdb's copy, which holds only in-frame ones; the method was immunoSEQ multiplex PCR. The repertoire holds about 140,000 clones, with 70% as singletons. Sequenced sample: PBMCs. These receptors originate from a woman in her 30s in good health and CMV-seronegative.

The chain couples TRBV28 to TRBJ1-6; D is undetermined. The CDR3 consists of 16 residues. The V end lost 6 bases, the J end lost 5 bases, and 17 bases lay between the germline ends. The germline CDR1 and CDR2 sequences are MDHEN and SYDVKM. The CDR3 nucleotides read TGTGCCAGCAGCCCTAGGACGAACGGGGATAATTCACCCCTCCACTTT. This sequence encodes CASSPRTNGDNSPLHF.

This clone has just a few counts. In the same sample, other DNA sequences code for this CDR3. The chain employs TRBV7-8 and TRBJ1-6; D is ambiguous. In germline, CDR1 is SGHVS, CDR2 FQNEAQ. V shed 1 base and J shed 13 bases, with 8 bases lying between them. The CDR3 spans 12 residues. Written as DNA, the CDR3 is TGTGCCAGCAGCTTAGATCGGGGTCCCCTCCACTTT. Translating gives CASSLDRGPLHF.

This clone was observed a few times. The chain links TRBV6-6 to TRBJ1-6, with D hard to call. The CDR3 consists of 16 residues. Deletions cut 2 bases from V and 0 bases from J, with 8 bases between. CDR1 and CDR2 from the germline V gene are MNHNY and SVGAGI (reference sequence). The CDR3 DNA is TGTGCCAGCAGTTACCAACAGAGCTCCTATAATTCACCCCTCCACTTT. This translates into CASSYQQSSYNSPLHF.

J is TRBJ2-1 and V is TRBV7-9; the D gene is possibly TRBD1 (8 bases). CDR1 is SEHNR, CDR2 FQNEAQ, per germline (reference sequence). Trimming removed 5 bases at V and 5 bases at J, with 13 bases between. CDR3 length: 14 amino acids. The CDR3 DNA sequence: TGTGCCAGCAGCACAGGGGGGGCGGACAATGAGCAGTTCTTC. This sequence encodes CASSTGGADNEQFF.

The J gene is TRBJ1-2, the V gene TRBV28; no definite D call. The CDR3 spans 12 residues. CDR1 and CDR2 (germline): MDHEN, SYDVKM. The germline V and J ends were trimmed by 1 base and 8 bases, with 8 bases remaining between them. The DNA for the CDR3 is TGTGCCAGCAGTTTATTCCTTCGGGGCTACACCTTC. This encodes CASSLFLRGYTF.

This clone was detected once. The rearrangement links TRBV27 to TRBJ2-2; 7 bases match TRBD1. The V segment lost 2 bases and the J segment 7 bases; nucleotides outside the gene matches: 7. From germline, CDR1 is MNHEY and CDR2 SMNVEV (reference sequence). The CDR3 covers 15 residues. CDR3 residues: CASSLRGQGDGELFF. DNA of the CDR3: TGTGCCAGCAGTTTACGAGGGCAGGGGGACGGGGAGCTGTTTTTT.

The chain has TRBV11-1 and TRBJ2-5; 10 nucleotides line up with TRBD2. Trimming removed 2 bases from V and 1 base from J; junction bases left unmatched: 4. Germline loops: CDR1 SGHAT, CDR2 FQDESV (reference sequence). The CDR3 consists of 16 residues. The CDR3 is CASSLRPSGGQETQYF. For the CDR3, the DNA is TGTGCCAGCAGCTTAAGACCTAGCGGGGGCCAAGAGACCCAGTACTTC.

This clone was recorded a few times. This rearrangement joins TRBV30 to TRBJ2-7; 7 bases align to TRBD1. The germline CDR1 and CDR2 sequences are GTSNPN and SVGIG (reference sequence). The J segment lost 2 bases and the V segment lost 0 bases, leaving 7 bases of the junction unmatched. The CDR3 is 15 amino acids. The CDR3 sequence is CAWSVLGGRTYEQYF. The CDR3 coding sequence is TGTGCCTGGAGTGTACTAGGGGGCAGGACCTACGAGCAGTACTTC.

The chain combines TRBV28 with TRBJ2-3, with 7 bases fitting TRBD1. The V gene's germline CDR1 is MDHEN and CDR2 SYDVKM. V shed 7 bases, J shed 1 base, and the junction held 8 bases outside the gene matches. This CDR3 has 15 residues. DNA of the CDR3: TGTGCCAGCAACCCCATAACAGGGGGCACAGATACGCAGTATTTT. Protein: CASNPITGGTDTQYF.

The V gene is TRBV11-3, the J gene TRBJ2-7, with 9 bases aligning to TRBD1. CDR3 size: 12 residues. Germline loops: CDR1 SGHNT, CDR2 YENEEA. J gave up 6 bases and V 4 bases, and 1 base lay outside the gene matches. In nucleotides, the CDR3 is TGTGCCAGCAGCTGGGGACAGGGCGAGCAGTACTTC. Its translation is CASSWGQGEQYF.

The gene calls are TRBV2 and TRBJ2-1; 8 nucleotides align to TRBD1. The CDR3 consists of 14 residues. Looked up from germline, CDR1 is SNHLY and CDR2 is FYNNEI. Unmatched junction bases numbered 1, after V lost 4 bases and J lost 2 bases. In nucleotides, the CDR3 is TGTGCCAGCAGTGGGGGACAGGCCTACAATGAGCAGTTCTTC. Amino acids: CASSGGQAYNEQFF.

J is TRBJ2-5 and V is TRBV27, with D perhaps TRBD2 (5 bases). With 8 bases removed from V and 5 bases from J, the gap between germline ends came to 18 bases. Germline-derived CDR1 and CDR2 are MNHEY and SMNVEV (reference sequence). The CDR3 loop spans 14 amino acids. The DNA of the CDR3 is TGTGCCAGCTCCCCCAGCTGGACGGGGGAGACCCAGTACTTC. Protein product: CASSPSWTGETQYF.

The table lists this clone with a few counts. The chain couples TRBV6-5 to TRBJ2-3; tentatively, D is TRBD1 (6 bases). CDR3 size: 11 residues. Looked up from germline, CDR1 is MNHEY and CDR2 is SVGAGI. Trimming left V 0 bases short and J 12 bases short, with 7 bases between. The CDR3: CASSYSGQQYF. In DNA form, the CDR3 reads TGTGCCAGCAGTTACTCGGGACAACAGTATTTT.

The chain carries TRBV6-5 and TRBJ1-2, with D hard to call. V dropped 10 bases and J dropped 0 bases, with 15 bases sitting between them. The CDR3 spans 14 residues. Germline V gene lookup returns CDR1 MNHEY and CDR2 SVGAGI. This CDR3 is CATGLKRANYGYTF. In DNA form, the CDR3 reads TGTGCCACCGGACTAAAGCGAGCTAACTATGGCTACACCTTC.

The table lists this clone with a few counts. The CDR3 loop reads CASSYSRDRSSYEQYF. Written as DNA, the CDR3 is TGTGCCAGCAGTTACTCAAGGGACAGGAGCTCCTACGAGCAGTACTTC. The V call is TRBV6-5, the J call TRBJ2-7, with TRBD1 matching 8 bases. CDR1 and CDR2 from the germline V gene are MNHEY and SVGAGI. J lost 0 bases, V lost 0 bases, and 4 bases had no gene match. The CDR3 spans 16 residues.

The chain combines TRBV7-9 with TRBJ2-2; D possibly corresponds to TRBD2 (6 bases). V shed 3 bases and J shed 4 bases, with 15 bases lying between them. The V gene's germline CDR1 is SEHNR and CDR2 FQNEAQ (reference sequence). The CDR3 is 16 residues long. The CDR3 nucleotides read TGTGCCAGCAGCTTTTCCCCCGGGAGAGGCACCGGGGAGCTGTTTTTT. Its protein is CASSFSPGRGTGELFF.

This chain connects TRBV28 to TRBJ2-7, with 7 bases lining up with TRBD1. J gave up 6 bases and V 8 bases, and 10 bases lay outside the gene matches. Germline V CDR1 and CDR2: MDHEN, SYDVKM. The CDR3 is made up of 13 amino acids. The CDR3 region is CASGSQGSCEQYV. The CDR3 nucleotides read TGTGCCAGCGGGTCACAGGGGTCTTGCGAGCAGTACGTC.

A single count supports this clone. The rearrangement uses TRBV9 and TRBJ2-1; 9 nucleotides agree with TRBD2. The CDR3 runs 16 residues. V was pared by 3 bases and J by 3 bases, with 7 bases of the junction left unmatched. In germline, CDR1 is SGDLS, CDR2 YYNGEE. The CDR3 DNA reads TGTGCCAGCAGCGCCACCGGGACTAGCCTCTACAATGAGCAGTTCTTC. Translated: CASSATGTSLYNEQFF.

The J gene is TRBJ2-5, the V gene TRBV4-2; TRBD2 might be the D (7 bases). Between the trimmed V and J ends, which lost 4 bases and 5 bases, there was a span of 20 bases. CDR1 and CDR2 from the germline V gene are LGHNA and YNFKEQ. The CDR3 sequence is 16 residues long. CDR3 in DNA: TGTGCCAGCAGCCGCGCCGCGGGGGCCGAGGAGGAGACCCAGTACTTC. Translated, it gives CASSRAAGAEEETQYF.

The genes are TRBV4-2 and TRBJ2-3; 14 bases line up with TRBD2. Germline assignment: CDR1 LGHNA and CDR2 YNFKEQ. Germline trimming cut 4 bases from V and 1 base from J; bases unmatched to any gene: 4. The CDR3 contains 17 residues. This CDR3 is CASSPKGLAGGTDTQYF. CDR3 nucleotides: TGTGCCAGCAGCCCGAAGGGACTAGCGGGAGGCACAGATACGCAGTATTTT.

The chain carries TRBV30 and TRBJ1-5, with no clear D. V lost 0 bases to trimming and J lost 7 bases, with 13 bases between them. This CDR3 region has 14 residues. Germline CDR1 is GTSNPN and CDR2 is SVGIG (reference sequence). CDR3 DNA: TGTGCCTGGAGTGTGGGGAGTGGGGAACAGCCCCAGCATTTT. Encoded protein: CAWSVGSGEQPQHF.

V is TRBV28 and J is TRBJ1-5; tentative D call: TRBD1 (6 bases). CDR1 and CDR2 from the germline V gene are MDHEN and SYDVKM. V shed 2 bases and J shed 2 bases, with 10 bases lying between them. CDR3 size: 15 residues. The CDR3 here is CASSLAGAGNQPQHF. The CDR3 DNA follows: TGTGCCAGCAGTTTAGCAGGGGCGGGCAATCAGCCCCAGCATTTT.

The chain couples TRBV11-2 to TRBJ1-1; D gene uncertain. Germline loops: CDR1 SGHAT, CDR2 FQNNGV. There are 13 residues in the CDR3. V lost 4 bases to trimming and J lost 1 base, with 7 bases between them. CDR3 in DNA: TGTGCCAGCAGCTCCTCCGGGAACACTGAAGCTTTCTTT. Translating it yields CASSSSGNTEAFF. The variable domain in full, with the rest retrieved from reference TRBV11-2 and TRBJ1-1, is EAGVAQSPRYKIIEKRQSVAFWCNPISGHATLYWYQQILGQGPKLLIQFQNNGVVDDSQLPKDRFSAERLKGVDSTLKIQPAKLEDSAVYLCASSSSGNTEAFFGQGTRLTVV.